Shown below are 8 T cell receptor beta chains from a single sample sequenced in a study of cytomegalovirus exposure and HLA in healthy donors (dated by TCRdb to the late 2010s). Library preparation employed the immunoSEQ multiplex PCR assay. For the multiplex PCR, a mixture combining 60 forward primers for TCR Vbeta segments and 13 reverse primers for TCR Jbeta segments was used. Entries here come from immuneACCESS through TCRdb and include only in-frame sequences with V and J called. Some clones fail to appear in such tables; in the studies checked, an unresolved V gene covers under half of the shortfall, and the cause of the remainder is unknown. This sample lists roughly 130,000 clones; 50% to 75% were detected once. The ten most abundant clones make up approximately 8% of the sample. The sequenced material came from PBMCs. These receptors were collected from a middle-aged woman in good health and CMV-seropositive.

J is TRBJ1-2 and V is TRBV27; D call uncertain. There are 14 residues in the CDR3. Trimming pared 6 bases from V and 0 bases from J, leaving 11 bases between. Germline lookup yields CDR1 MNHEY and CDR2 SMNVEV (reference sequence). CDR3 region: CASRARGSNYGYTF. CDR3 DNA: TGTGCCAGCAGGGCCCGCGGTTCTAACTATGGCTACACCTTC.

This chain connects TRBV6-6 to TRBJ2-7; weak D call: TRBD1 (5 bases). V shed 6 bases and J shed 0 bases, with 12 bases lying between them. Germline CDR1 MNHNY, CDR2 SVGAGI (reference sequence). CDR3 length equals 14 residues. This CDR3 is CASSPRGSSYEQYF. The CDR3 DNA reads TGTGCCAGCAGCCCAAGGGGAAGCTCCTACGAGCAGTACTTC.

This rearrangement joins TRBV6-5 to TRBJ1-1; no clear D gene. The CDR3 is 14 residues long. Germline V gives CDR1 MNHEY, CDR2 SVGAGI. Trimming stripped 0 bases from V and 5 bases from J, with 10 bases between. CDR3 sequence (DNA): TGTGCCAGCAGTTACTCGGCGGCTAGGACTGAAGCTTTCTTT. It yields the protein CASSYSAARTEAFF.

The chain is built from TRBV13 and TRBJ2-7; TRBD1 matches at 10 bases. CDR1 is PRHDT, CDR2 FYEKMQ, per germline (reference sequence). V dropped 5 bases and J dropped 6; count of bases not matched to a gene: 4. This CDR3 contains 13 residues. The CDR3 loop reads CASSLGQGGEQYF. The CDR3 nucleotides are TGTGCCAGCAGCCTTGGACAGGGGGGCGAGCAGTACTTC.

The chain combines TRBV15 with TRBJ2-1; no firm D call. The CDR3 is 15 amino acids. The germline gives CDR1 LNHNV, CDR2 YYDKDF (reference sequence). Deletions cut 1 base from V and 5 bases from J, with 12 bases between. The CDR3 nucleotides are TGTGCCACCAGCAGAGTATCTGGGCACCACAATGAGCAGTTCTTC. Its protein product is CATSRVSGHHNEQFF.

The J gene is TRBJ1-1, the V gene TRBV2; 9 bases match TRBD1. Trimming removed 7 bases from V and 7 bases from J; junction bases left unmatched: 10. The CDR3 contains 14 residues. Germline V lookup: CDR1 SNHLY, CDR2 FYNNEI. The CDR3 sequence is CASTGTGPLHEAFF. The CDR3 DNA reads as TGTGCCAGCACGGGGACAGGGCCCCTCCATGAAGCTTTCTTT.

The genes are TRBV27 and TRBJ2-5; 9 bases agree with TRBD1. V shed 5 bases, J shed 4 bases, and the junction held 8 bases outside the gene matches. The germline V gene encodes CDR1 MNHEY and CDR2 SMNVEV (reference sequence). CDR3 length: 15 residues. CDR3 protein: CASSLWTGERETQYF. The DNA of the CDR3 is TGTGCCAGCAGTCTATGGACAGGGGAGAGAGAGACCCAGTACTTC.

The chain employs TRBV29-1 and TRBJ2-1; 7 nucleotides match TRBD1. The germline CDR1 and CDR2 sequences are SQVTM and ANQGSEA. The V and J ends lost 4 bases and 6 bases, in that order; junction bases with no gene match: 6. The CDR3 has 13 residues. Written as DNA, the CDR3 is TGCAGCGTTGTTCTCGGGACAGTCAATGAGCAGTTCTTC. This translates into CSVVLGTVNEQFF.